This entry concerns a single T cell receptor (beta chain). Its antigen remains unknown. Per the germline V gene, CDR1 is SEHNR and CDR2 is FQNEAQ (reference sequence). The CDR3 runs 14 residues. Between the trimmed V and J ends, which lost 3 bases and 0 bases, there was a span of 6 bases. This table comes from immunoSEQ multiplex PCR, and its TCRdb copy is limited to in-frame clones, with some not included. Of about 210,000 clones in the sample, about 95% are singletons; the top ten hold roughly 1.8%. The sample originates from a study of T cell responses to AZD1222 COVID-19 vaccine. Study results and caveats: Of the AZD1222 recipients, only six were seropositive at baseline. Unmutated regions of variants are reportedly targeted by nearly half of spike-specific TCRs. None of the repertoires were sampled until the peak T cell response had passed.

The source of this sequence is an adult who received the MenACWY meningococcal vaccine as a control. The material was peripheral blood, obtained 28 days after the second dose of the MenACWY control vaccine. The genes are TRBV7-9 and TRBJ1-5; D gene ambiguous. The CDR3 is CASSLTDSNQPQHF. CDR3 nucleotides: TGTGCCAGCAGCTTGACGGATAGCAATCAGCCCCAGCATTTT.